This T cell receptor beta chain was recovered during a study of blood T cell repertoires in COVID-19 (dated by TCRdb to about 2020). With respect to the entire study: Samples from collaborators originated in the United States, Italy and Spain and spanned both the acute and convalescent phases of COVID-19. The material from the prospective study consisted of cDNA or gDNA derived from T cells, B-cell-depleted T cells, or PBMCs. The dataset comprised deeply sampled blood TCRbeta repertoires from subjects exposed to, actively infected with, or recovered from COVID-19. A freely available public database, intended as a resource for researchers studying the immune response to SARS-CoV-2, is where the repertoires were released. The samples were drawn from the first 160 participants of the ongoing ImmuneRACE study and from 950 to 1,500 subjects provided by 6 global collaborators. Nearly every sample came with metadata listing a de-identified subject ID, COVID-19 status, age in years and sex. HLA class I and class II types, where available, came from metadata supplied by the sample provider rather than from assay-based typing. The full study reports these points: Clinical and demographic metadata were provided uncurated, with the amount varying by source and participant.

The immunoSEQ Assay, a bias-controlled multiplex PCR, was used to amplify TCRbeta CDR3 regions from genomic DNA. Under the source paper's analysis protocol: Within the assay, amplification of reference gene primers was used to estimate how many nucleated cells each sample contained. To quantify the absolute abundance of each unique TCRbeta CDR3 rearrangement, sequence reads were collapsed and filtered. For each sample, productive Simpson clonality was calculated by taking the square root of Simpson's diversity index across productive rearrangements. The source is immuneACCESS, and TCRdb retained only in-frame sequences with V and J called. Part of the clones is not carried over; for the studies checked, unresolved V genes explain less than half of this, and the remainder is unexplained. Clone size and the V and J calls come from that table; the DNA yielded D and trimming. For this sample the table gives approximately 150,000 clones, of which roughly 78% were detected only once. The ten most abundant clones make up about 15% of the sample.

Trimming removed 3 bases from V and 12 bases from J, leaving 16 bases between the germline ends. Including the terminal cysteine and phenylalanine, the CDR3 comprises 13 residues. The retained sequence is limited to the CDR3, 39 bases, with the frame set at the first base. As encoded in the germline V gene (reference sequence), CDR1 is LGHDT while CDR2 is YNNKEL. The collaborating institutions used their own protocols to collect whole blood in K2EDTA tubes. For TCRbeta analysis, collaborators shipped samples in one of three forms: frozen whole blood, isolated PBMCs, or DNA extracted from either of those sample types. In the case of this clone: What antigen it recognizes has not been identified. Qualities for individual bases were not recorded, and no much larger clone is one base off.

Sequencing was done on a sample of peripheral blood. This sequence was found in a human donor with acute or convalescent COVID-19. The donor label of this sample is uncertain. The chain couples TRBV3-1 (or the pseudogene TRBV3-2) to TRBJ2-3, with a weak D call of TRBD1 (5 bases match). The nucleotide sequence reads as follows: TGTGCCAGCAGCCACCAATCCGGTGGGGCACAGTATTTT. It translates to CASSHQSGGAQYF.